Presented here are 15 T cell receptor beta chains from one specimen sequenced in a study of somatic mutations in cytotoxic T cells in rheumatoid arthritis. Produced via immunoSEQ multiplex PCR; TCRdb's table is partial and in-frame only. The repertoire holds over 15,000 clones, 65% to 85% seen once, with about a tenth in the top ten. Input material: CD8+ T cells sorted from blood. The source of these receptors is an adult with rheumatoid arthritis.

V usage is TRBV29-1 and J usage is TRBJ1-1; D unclear. The ends were cut back, 4 bases at V and 7 bases at J, with 7 bases in the middle. This CDR3 spans 10 amino acids. Germline loops: CDR1 SQVTM, CDR2 ANQGSEA. The CDR3 loop is CSVAPLEAFF. The CDR3 region has the DNA TGCAGCGTTGCCCCCCTTGAAGCTTTCTTT.

This clone was observed a single time. V and J are TRBV4-1 and TRBJ2-1; tentatively, D is TRBD1 (5 bases). The CDR3 has 15 residues. Trimming shortened V by 3 bases and J by 6 bases, and 15 bases separated the two germline ends. Per germline, CDR1 MGHRA and CDR2 YSYEKL. The CDR3 DNA reads TGCGCCAGCAGCCATTCCGTAGCCAGGGTCAATGAGCAGTTCTTC. Encoded protein: CASSHSVARVNEQFF.

The chain carries TRBV5-1 and TRBJ2-3; no definite D call. Trimming stripped 3 bases from V and 0 bases from J, with 8 bases between. Per germline, CDR1 SGHRS and CDR2 YFSETQ. The CDR3 extends over 14 amino acids. The chain's CDR3 is CASSSLLSTDTQYF. As DNA, the CDR3 is TGCGCCAGCAGCTCTTTACTAAGCACAGATACGCAGTATTTT. The full variable domain, with the rest looked up from reference TRBV5-1 and TRBJ2-3, is KAGVTQTPRYLIKTRGQQVTLSCSPISGHRSVSWYQQTPGQGLQFLFEYFSETQRNKGNFPGRFSGRQFSNSRSEMNVSTLELGDSALYLCASSSLLSTDTQYFGPGTRLTVL.

The CDR3 protein is CSVEDRQGRIEAFF. CDR3 nucleotide sequence: TGCAGCGTTGAAGACCGCCAAGGGCGTATTGAAGCTTTCTTT. The chain employs TRBV29-1 and TRBJ1-1; no clear D. Deletions cut 0 bases from V and 7 bases from J, with 15 bases between. Looked up from germline, CDR1 is SQVTM and CDR2 is ANQGSEA. CDR3 length equals 14 residues.

This chain connects TRBV27 to TRBJ2-2, with a possible D match to TRBD2 (5 bases). Germline assignment: CDR1 MNHEY and CDR2 SMNVEV (reference sequence). The CDR3 contains 13 residues. V was pared by 7 bases and J by 2 bases, with 8 bases between. CDR3 amino acids: CASKGLNTGELFF. The CDR3 DNA sequence: TGTGCCAGCAAAGGACTTAACACCGGGGAGCTGTTTTTT.

The chain couples TRBV4-1 to TRBJ1-2; 10 nucleotides align to TRBD1. CDR1 and CDR2 from the germline V gene are MGHRA and YSYEKL. The CDR3 sequence is 19 residues long. With 0 bases clipped from V and 7 bases from J, the junction kept 17 bases outside the gene matches. CDR3 DNA: TGCGCCAGCAGCCAAGACTCTACGGGACAGGGGTTTTTGCTCCTTGGCTACACCTTC. It codes for CASSQDSTGQGFLLLGYTF.

V is TRBV11-2 and J is TRBJ2-1; 9 bases are a match to TRBD2. This CDR3 region has 14 residues. The V and J ends lost 6 bases and 3 bases, in that order; junction bases with no gene match: 3. Germline assignment: CDR1 SGHAT and CDR2 FQNNGV. This chain's CDR3 is CASRETSGYNEQFF. The CDR3 DNA sequence: TGTGCCAGCAGGGAGACTAGCGGCTACAATGAGCAGTTCTTC.

CDR3 loop: CASSLVTRADYEQYF. The CDR3, as DNA: TGTGCCAGCAGCTTAGTGACTAGGGCCGACTACGAGCAGTACTTC. V gene TRBV7-2 combines with J gene TRBJ2-7, with a tentative D call TRBD2 (6 bases). The CDR3 is 15 amino acids. Germline V gene data show CDR1 as SGHTA and CDR2 as FQGNSA. Trimming took 1 base from V and 3 from J, leaving 13 bases between them.

V is TRBV5-1 and J is TRBJ2-7, with D unresolved. The length of the CDR3 is 13 residues. Germline V gives CDR1 SGHRS, CDR2 YFSETQ. V was pared by 0 bases and J by 4 bases, with 8 bases between. DNA for the CDR3: TGCGCCAGCAGCTTGGGAAGGGCGTACGAGCAGTACTTC. Amino acids: CASSLGRAYEQYF.

As to this clone: A junction boundary mismatches the germline segment, possibly from a read error. This rearrangement joins TRBV11-2 to TRBJ2-1; 10 bases fit TRBD1. CDR1 is SGHAT, CDR2 FQNNGV, per germline. This CDR3 comprises 16 residues. The CDR3 DNA reads TGTGCCAGCAGCCTAGAGGGGACAGGGGCCCACAATGAGCAGTTCTTC. It codes for CASSLEGTGAHNEQFF.

The chain employs TRBV9 and TRBJ1-1; D gene ambiguous. The germline gives CDR1 SGDLS, CDR2 YYNGEE. Trimming removed 0 bases at V and 1 base at J, with 7 bases between. The CDR3 consists of 14 residues. CDR3 sequence reads: CASSVAQRNTEAFF. CDR3 in DNA: TGTGCCAGCAGCGTAGCACAGCGGAACACTGAAGCTTTCTTT.

This rearrangement joins TRBV19 to TRBJ2-1, with TRBD2 matching 10 bases. CDR1 and CDR2 (germline): LNHDA, SQIVND (reference sequence). This CDR3 has 15 residues. V dropped 1 base and J dropped 10; count of bases not matched to a gene: 7. CDR3 loop: CASSIAASGGGEQFF. CDR3 DNA: TGTGCCAGTAGTATAGCGGCTAGCGGGGGTGGAGAGCAGTTCTTC.

This chain links TRBV5-1 with TRBJ1-1; a weak D match, TRBD1 (6 bases). With 2 bases removed from V and 1 base from J, the gap between germline ends came to 9 bases. Germline CDR1 reads SGHRS; CDR2 reads YFSETQ. There are 14 residues in the CDR3. For the CDR3, the DNA is TGCGCCAGCAGCTTAGACAGGAGGAACACTGAAGCTTTCTTT. Amino acids: CASSLDRRNTEAFF.

The rearrangement uses TRBV9 and TRBJ2-7, with 10 bases identical to TRBD2. The trim removed 1 base at V and 7 bases at J, leaving 8 bases unmatched. From germline, CDR1 is SGDLS and CDR2 YYNGEE. The CDR3 is 15 amino acids. The CDR3 spells CASSVWSSGGLEQYF. As DNA, the CDR3 is TGTGCCAGCAGCGTATGGTCTAGCGGGGGTTTAGAGCAGTACTTC.

The gene calls are TRBV4-1 and TRBJ1-3; D not certain. CDR3 length equals 15 residues. With 0 bases removed from V and 0 bases from J, the gap between germline ends came to 6 bases. Germline V gene sequence: CDR1 MGHRA, CDR2 YSYEKL. CDR3 region: CASSQEASSGNTIYF. As DNA, the CDR3 is TGCGCCAGCAGCCAAGAAGCTAGCTCTGGAAACACCATATATTTT.